Described below is a single T cell receptor beta chain sequence and its context. Its target is not known. Germline V lookup: CDR1 SGHNT, CDR2 YYREEE (reference sequence). The CDR3 has 19 amino acids. V lost 2 bases and J lost 0; bases outside the gene matches: 10. The sample comes from a study of beta chain features in type 1 diabetes. Study observations and caveats: Using cDNA template may skew counts toward highly expressing activated cells. When Type 1 diabetes patients were examined, their TCRB CDR3s proved moderately but significantly shorter in all four CD4+ subsets.

The authors reverse transcribed all of the isolated RNA, so sequencing captured expressed TCRB transcripts. Sequencing used immunoSEQ multiplex PCR; TCRdb keeps in-frame clones, though not all of them. Of around 690,000 clones in the sample, roughly 12% were seen once. This rearrangement joins TRBV5-4 to TRBJ2-1; 11 nucleotides match TRBD2. The specimen sequenced was naive CD4+ T cells from blood. This sequence originates from a man aged 30 to 39 with type 1 diabetes. The CDR3 region has the DNA TGTGCCAGCAGCTTCCTAGCGGGGGGTCGTACTAGCTCCTACAATGAGCAGTTCTTC. Protein: CASSFLAGGRTSSYNEQFF.